This TCR beta chain appears in the sequencing data of a study of blood T cell repertoires in COVID-19. Study-wide background: Both acute and convalescent COVID-19 samples were obtained from the United States, Italy and Spain. Sample material is recorded as cDNA or gDNA derived from T cells, B-cell-depleted T cells, or PBMCs.

Per the authors' pipeline: Amplification of reference gene primers was used by the study to estimate nucleated cell counts. Assay used: immunoSEQ multiplex PCR; TCRdb lists only in-frame clones, some missing. D and trimming come from the DNA, and the V and J calls and clone size come from that table. Of roughly 250,000 clones in the sample, 84% were seen once. The CDR3 contains 15 residues. V dropped 8 bases and J dropped 2; count of bases not matched to a gene: 10. Germline assignment: CDR1 MNHEY and CDR2 SVGAGI. This rearrangement joins TRBV6-5 to TRBJ2-5; 8 bases line up with TRBD2. The TCR comes from a woman in her thirties or forties who had recovered from COVID-19. Sequencing used peripheral blood. In nucleotides, the CDR3 is TGTGCCAGCTCAGACAGCGGGGGCCTTCAAGAGACCCAGTACTTC. It specifies CASSDSGGLQETQYF.